The present T cell receptor (beta chain) was sequenced within a study of shared clonotypes between healthy human individuals. Study-level findings and limits: Naive CD4 clonotype sharing across a few donors was about 5.3%.

Each cell subset's genomic DNA was divided evenly among several immunoSEQ plates. This table comes from immunoSEQ multiplex PCR, and its TCRdb copy is limited to in-frame clones, with some not included. There are a few million clones in the sample; 90% to 95% occur only once, and 0.39% lies in the top ten. As for this clone: The antigen is undetermined.

Per germline, CDR1 MNHNS and CDR2 SASEGT. The CDR3 runs to 13 residues. J gave up 2 bases and V 9 bases, and 4 bases lay outside the gene matches. The sample was naive CD4+ T cells from PBMCs. Described subset: CD45RA+ positively selected. This rearrangement joins TRBV6-1 to TRBJ1-2; 9 bases fit TRBD1. The origin of this receptor is a man younger than 30 in good health. Some clones in this sample may be carry-over from other donors' samples. The CDR3 DNA reads as TGTGCCAGTGACGACAGGGGGAACTATGGCTACACCTTC. Translated: CASDDRGNYGYTF.